Described below is a single T cell receptor beta chain sequence and its context. Its antigen is unidentified. Trimming stripped 4 bases from V and 2 bases from J, with 14 bases between. The CDR3 sequence is 15 residues long. The germline V gene has CDR1 KGHSH and CDR2 LQKENI. The data were produced by immunoSEQ multiplex PCR, yet TCRdb's version contains in-frame clones alone and is incomplete. The profile covers about 37,000 clones, with approximately 75% appearing a single time and 3% taken by the ten largest. This record comes from a study of vaccination effects on CD4 cells after COVID-19. After more than 8 days in culture, the CD4+ T cells were isolated. Testing of the vaccine recipients showed negative nucleocapsid antibodies and no prior SARS-CoV-2 infection. Whole-study findings and limits: Clones induced by infection and by vaccine showed marked clonal contraction late after vaccination.

The chain has TRBV18 and TRBJ1-1, with D possibly TRBD1 on 5 matching bases. This TCR derives from a human donor who received a COVID-19 vaccine. The material was CD4+ T cells from PBMCs cultured without peptide, obtained before COVID-19 vaccination. DNA for the CDR3: TGTGCCAGCTCACTAGGGGTAGACACTAACACTGAAGCTTTCTTT. Its translation: CASSLGVDTNTEAFF. The variable domain in full, completed from reference TRBV18 and TRBJ1-1, reads NAGVMQNPRHLVRRRGQEARLRCSPMKGHSHVYWYRQLPEEGLKFMVYLQKENIIDESGMPKERFSAEFPKEGPSILRIQQVVRGDSAAYFCASSLGVDTNTEAFFGQGTRLTVV.